This T cell receptor (beta chain) stems from a study of shared clonotypes between healthy human individuals. CD45RO-negative CD8 cells positively selected for CCR7 made up the naive population, which excluded terminally differentiated effector memory CD45RA+ cells. Sequencing was performed with immunoSEQ multiplex PCR; in TCRdb, only in-frame clones are kept and a portion is missing. The table shows about 2 million clones, with approximately 94% occurring only once. This CDR3 comprises 15 residues. V shed 6 bases and J shed 1 base, with 15 bases lying between them. The V gene's germline CDR1 is LNHDA and CDR2 SQIVND (reference sequence).

Sequencing input: naive CD8+ T cells sorted from blood. This chain connects TRBV19 to TRBJ1-1; no definite D call. The clonotype was recovered from a man aged 18 to 29 in good health. CDR3 sequence (DNA): TGTGCCAGTAGCTTCCGGGCAGCTGGGAACACTGAAGCTTTCTTT. Translated, it gives CASSFRAAGNTEAFF.